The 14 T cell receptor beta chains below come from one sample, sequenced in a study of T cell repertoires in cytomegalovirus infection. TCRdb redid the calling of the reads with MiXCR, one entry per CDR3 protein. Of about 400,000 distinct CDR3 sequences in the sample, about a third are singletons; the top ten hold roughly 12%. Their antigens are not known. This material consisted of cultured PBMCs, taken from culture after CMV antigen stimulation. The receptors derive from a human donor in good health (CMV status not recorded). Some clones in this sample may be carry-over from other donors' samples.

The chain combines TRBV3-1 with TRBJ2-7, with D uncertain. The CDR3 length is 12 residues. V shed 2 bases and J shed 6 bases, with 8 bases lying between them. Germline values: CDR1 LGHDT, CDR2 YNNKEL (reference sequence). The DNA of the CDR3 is TGTGCCAGCAGCCAACGAGGTCTCGAGCAGTACTTC. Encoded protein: CASSQRGLEQYF.

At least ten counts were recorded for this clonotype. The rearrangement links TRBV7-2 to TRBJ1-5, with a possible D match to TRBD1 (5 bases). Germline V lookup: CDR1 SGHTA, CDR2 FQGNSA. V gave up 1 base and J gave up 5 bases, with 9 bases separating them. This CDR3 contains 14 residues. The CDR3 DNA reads TGTGCCAGCAGCTTAGACCAGGGCGATCAGCCCCAGCATTTT. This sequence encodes CASSLDQGDQPQHF.

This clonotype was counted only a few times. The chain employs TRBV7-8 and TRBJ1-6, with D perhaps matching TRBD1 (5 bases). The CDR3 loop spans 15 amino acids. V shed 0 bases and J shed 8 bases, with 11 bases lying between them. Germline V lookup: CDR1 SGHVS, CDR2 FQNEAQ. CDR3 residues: CASSLASDTDSPLHF. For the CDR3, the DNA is TGTGCCAGCAGCTTAGCCTCGGACACAGATTCACCCCTCCACTTT. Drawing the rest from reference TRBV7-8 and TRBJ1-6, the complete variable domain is GAGVSQSPRYKVAKRGQDVALRCDPISGHVSLFWYQQALGQGPEFLTYFQNEAQLDKSGLPSDRFFAERPEGSVSTLKIQRTQQEDSAVYLCASSLASDTDSPLHFGNGTRLTVT.

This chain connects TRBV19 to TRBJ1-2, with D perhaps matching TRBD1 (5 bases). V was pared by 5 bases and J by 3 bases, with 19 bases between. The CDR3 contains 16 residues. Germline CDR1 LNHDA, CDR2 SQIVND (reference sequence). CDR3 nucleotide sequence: TGTGCCAGTAGTCCCCGAGGGAGGGGAGCAGACTATGGCTACACCTTC. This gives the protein CASSPRGRGADYGYTF.

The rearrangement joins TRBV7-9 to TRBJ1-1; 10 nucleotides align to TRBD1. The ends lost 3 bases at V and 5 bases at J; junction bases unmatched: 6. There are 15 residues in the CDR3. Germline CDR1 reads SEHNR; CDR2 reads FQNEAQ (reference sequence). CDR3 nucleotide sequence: TGTGCCAGCAGCTTTTTTCAGGACAGGGGGACTGAAGCTTTCTTT. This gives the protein CASSFFQDRGTEAFF.

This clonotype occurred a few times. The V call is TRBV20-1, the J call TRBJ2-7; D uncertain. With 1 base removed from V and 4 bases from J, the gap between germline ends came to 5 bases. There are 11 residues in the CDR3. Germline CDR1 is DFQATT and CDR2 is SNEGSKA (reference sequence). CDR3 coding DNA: TGCAGTGCTAGAGGCAGATACGAGCAGTACTTC. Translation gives CSARGRYEQYF.

The chain's CDR3 is CASEVLAGYNEQFF. The CDR3 DNA reads TGTGCCAGCGAGGTACTAGCGGGGTACAATGAGCAGTTCTTC. The chain is built from TRBV19 and TRBJ2-1, with 10 bases lining up with TRBD2. CDR3 length equals 14 residues. From germline, CDR1 is LNHDA and CDR2 SQIVND (reference sequence). V lost 9 bases to trimming and J lost 4 bases; unmatched junction nucleotides: 6.

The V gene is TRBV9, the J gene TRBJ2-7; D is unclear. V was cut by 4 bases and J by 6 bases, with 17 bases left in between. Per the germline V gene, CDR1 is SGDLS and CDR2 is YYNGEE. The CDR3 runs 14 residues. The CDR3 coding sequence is TGTGCCAGCAGCCCACAAATCGCGGACGGCGAGCAGTACTTC. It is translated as CASSPQIADGEQYF.

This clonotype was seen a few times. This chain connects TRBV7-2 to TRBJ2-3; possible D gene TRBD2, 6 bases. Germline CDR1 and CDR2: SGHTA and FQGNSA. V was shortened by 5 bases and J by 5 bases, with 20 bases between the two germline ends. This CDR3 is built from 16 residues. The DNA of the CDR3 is TGTGCCAGCAGCCCTTCGCGGGTGGGAGCGGGAGATACGCAGTATTTT. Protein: CASSPSRVGAGDTQYF.

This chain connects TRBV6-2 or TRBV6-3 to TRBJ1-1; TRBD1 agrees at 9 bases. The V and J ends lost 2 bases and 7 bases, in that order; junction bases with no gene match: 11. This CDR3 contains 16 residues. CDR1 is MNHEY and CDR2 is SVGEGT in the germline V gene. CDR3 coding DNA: TGTGCCAGCAGTTACGAAACCCACAGGGGGCTGATTGAAGCTTTCTTT. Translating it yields CASSYETHRGLIEAFF.

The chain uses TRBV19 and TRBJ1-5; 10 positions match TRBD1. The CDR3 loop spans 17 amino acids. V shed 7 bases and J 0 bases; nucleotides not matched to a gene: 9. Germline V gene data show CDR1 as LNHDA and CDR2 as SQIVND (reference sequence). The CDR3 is CASNSGTGEGSNQPQHF. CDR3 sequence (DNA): TGTGCCAGTAACTCCGGGACAGGGGAGGGTAGCAATCAGCCCCAGCATTTT.

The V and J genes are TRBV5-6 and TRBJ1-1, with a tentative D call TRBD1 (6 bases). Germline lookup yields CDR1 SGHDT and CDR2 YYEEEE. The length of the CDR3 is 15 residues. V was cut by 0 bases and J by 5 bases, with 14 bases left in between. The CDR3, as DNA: TGTGCCAGCAGCTTGGAATGGGGGGCTGTGACTGAAGCTTTCTTT. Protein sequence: CASSLEWGAVTEAFF.

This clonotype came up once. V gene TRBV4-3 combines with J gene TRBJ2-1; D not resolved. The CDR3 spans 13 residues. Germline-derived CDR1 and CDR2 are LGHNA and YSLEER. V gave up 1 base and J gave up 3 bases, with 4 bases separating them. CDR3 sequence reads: CASSQANYNEQFF. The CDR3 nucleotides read TGCGCCAGCAGCCAAGCAAACTACAATGAGCAGTTCTTC.

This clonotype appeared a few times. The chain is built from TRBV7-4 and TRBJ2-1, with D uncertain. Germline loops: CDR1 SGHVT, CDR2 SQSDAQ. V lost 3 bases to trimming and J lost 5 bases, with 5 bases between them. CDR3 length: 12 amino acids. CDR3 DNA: TGTGCCAGCAGCTTGTCCCACAATGAGCAGTTCTTC. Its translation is CASSLSHNEQFF. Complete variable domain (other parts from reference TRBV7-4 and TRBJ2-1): GAGVSQSPRYKVAKRGRDVALRCDSISGHVTLYWYRQTLGQGSEVLTYSQSDAQRDKSGRPSGRFSAERPERSVSTLKIQRTEQGDSAVYLCASSLSHNEQFFGPGTRLTVL.